Below, 32 T cell receptor beta chains from the same sample are listed, as sequenced in a study of CD8+ T cells in alopecia areata. Investigators isolated RNA and reverse transcribed it into cDNA to act as the sequencing template. Using immunoSEQ multiplex PCR, the repertoire was profiled, and TCRdb retains in-frame clones only, with some absent. The sample comprises 130,000 or so clones, 86% of which are singletons, and approximately 13% rests with the top ten. Treatment of the sample: oral pan-JAK inhibitor, 5-10 mg twice daily. The source material was CD8+ T cells sorted from blood, sampled at week 4, from a patient treated with tofacitinib. These TCRs come from a human donor with alopecia areata.

The V gene is TRBV6-1, the J gene TRBJ2-2; D gene uncertain. CDR1 and CDR2 from the germline V gene are MNHNS and SASEGT. Trimming cost V 2 bases and J 5 bases, with 12 bases left between them. CDR3 size: 15 residues. The CDR3 DNA reads TGTGCCAGCAGTGAATATTTCCGCCCGACCGGGGAGCTGTTTTTT. Encoded protein: CASSEYFRPTGELFF.

About this clone itself: The sample carries other DNA sequences with the same CDR3. This rearrangement joins TRBV6-6 to TRBJ2-3; D unclear. Germline-derived CDR1 and CDR2 are MNHNY and SVGAGI (reference sequence). The V end was cut by 0 bases, the J end by 0 bases, with 1 base between. This CDR3 is built from 13 residues. The CDR3 nucleotides are TGTGCCAGCAGTTACTCGAGCACAGATACGCAGTATTTT. Its translation: CASSYSSTDTQYF.

This clone is labeled as medium-sized. Other DNA sequences within the sample encode an identical CDR3. The rearrangement joins TRBV13 to TRBJ2-3; the D gene is possibly TRBD2 (5 bases). The CDR3 is 12 amino acids. Trimming left V 5 bases short and J 6 bases short, with 9 bases between. Germline CDR1 is PRHDT and CDR2 is FYEKMQ (reference sequence). The CDR3 region is CASSPQRDTQYF. CDR3 sequence (DNA): TGTGCCAGCAGCCCCCAGCGGGATACGCAGTATTTT.

The chain carries TRBV29-1 and TRBJ2-3; 11 nucleotides line up with TRBD2. The length of the CDR3 is 12 residues. Looked up from germline, CDR1 is SQVTM and CDR2 is ANQGSEA. The CDR3 nucleotides read TGCACCTTAGCGGGGGGGCAAGATACGCAGTATTTT. It specifies CTLAGGQDTQYF.

The V and J genes are TRBV7-9 and TRBJ2-7, with 7 bases matching TRBD1. This CDR3 comprises 17 residues. J was trimmed by 2 bases and V by 4 bases; bases with no gene match: 14. Germline V gives CDR1 SEHNR, CDR2 FQNEAQ (reference sequence). The CDR3 reads CASSSSLALTGAYEQYF. CDR3 in DNA: TGTGCCAGCAGCTCATCACTGGCCCTAACAGGGGCCTACGAGCAGTACTTC. Drawing the rest from reference TRBV7-9 and TRBJ2-7, the complete variable domain is DTGVSQNPRHKITKRGQNVTFRCDPISEHNRLYWYRQTLGQGPEFLTYFQNEAQLEKSRLLSDRFSAERPKGSFSTLEIQRTEQGDSAMYLCASSSSLALTGAYEQYFGPGTRLTVT.

The genes are TRBV5-1 and TRBJ2-2, with unresolved D. With 6 bases removed from V and 2 bases from J, the gap between germline ends came to 14 bases. The germline V gene has CDR1 SGHRS and CDR2 YFSETQ. CDR3 size: 15 residues. The CDR3 sequence: CASNTEPPNTGELFF. CDR3 nucleotide sequence: TGCGCCAGCAACACCGAACCACCCAACACCGGGGAGCTGTTTTTT.

This rearrangement joins TRBV4-2 to TRBJ2-7; 8 bases are shared with TRBD1. The germline gives CDR1 LGHNA, CDR2 YNFKEQ. The CDR3 is 14 residues long. Germline trimming cut 0 bases from V and 5 bases from J; bases unmatched to any gene: 3. The CDR3 protein is CASSQDLDRDEQYF. In DNA, the CDR3 is TGTGCCAGCAGCCAAGATCTGGACAGGGACGAGCAGTACTTC.

The chain uses TRBV27 and TRBJ2-1; 11 bases map to TRBD2. This CDR3 spans 14 amino acids. CDR1 and CDR2 from the germline V gene are MNHEY and SMNVEV (reference sequence). The J segment lost 14 bases and the V segment lost 6 bases, leaving 12 bases of the junction unmatched. CDR3 protein: CASRLAGGPPVEFF. In DNA, the CDR3 is TGTGCCAGCAGATTAGCGGGAGGGCCTCCTGTTGAGTTCTTC.

This clone qualifies as medium-sized. Other DNA sequences of this sample code for an identical CDR3. The genes are TRBV9 and TRBJ2-7; TRBD1 aligns across 7 bases. Germline trimming cut 0 bases from V and 2 bases from J; bases unmatched to any gene: 2. CDR1 and CDR2 from the germline V gene are SGDLS and YYNGEE. This CDR3 contains 14 residues. The CDR3, as DNA: TGTGCCAGCAGCGTAGGACAGGGAACCTACGAGCAGTACTTC. Translated, it gives CASSVGQGTYEQYF.

This clone was counted a single time. The chain recombines TRBV13 with TRBJ2-7, with no clear D. Trimming left V 0 bases short and J 7 bases short, with 7 bases between. CDR1 and CDR2 from the germline V gene are PRHDT and FYEKMQ (reference sequence). CDR3 size: 12 residues. The CDR3 spells CASSLGPLEQYF. The CDR3 region has the DNA TGTGCCAGCAGCTTAGGTCCGCTGGAGCAGTACTTC.

The chain joins TRBV7-9 to TRBJ2-1; TRBD1 aligns across 9 bases. The CDR3 totals 15 residues. The germline gives CDR1 SEHNR, CDR2 FQNEAQ (reference sequence). V lost 6 bases, J lost 6 bases, and 9 bases stayed unmatched. CDR3 residues: CASSQTGGEVNEQFF. The CDR3 DNA reads as TGTGCCAGCAGTCAAACAGGGGGCGAGGTCAATGAGCAGTTCTTC.

Worth noting for this clone: Other DNA sequences within the sample encode an identical CDR3. V usage is TRBV29-1 and J usage is TRBJ2-7; D is uncertain. CDR3 length: 12 amino acids. The germline V gene has CDR1 SQVTM and CDR2 ANQGSEA. V lost 1 base to trimming and J lost 3 bases, with 7 bases between them. The CDR3 sequence is CSVEGRNYEQYF. The CDR3 DNA sequence: TGCAGCGTTGAAGGCAGAAACTACGAGCAGTACTTC.

The J gene is TRBJ2-3, the V gene TRBV9; perhaps TRBD2 as D (5 bases). Between the trimmed V and J ends, which lost 4 bases and 0 bases, there was a span of 12 bases. CDR1 is SGDLS, CDR2 YYNGEE, per germline. This CDR3 has 15 residues. DNA for the CDR3: TGTGCCAGCAGCTACCGGACTGGTAGCACAGATACGCAGTATTTT. Its translation: CASSYRTGSTDTQYF.

Notes on this clone: Mismatch with germline at one junction end may stem from a read error. This chain joins TRBV7-9 and TRBJ2-3; D not resolved. CDR1 is SEHNR and CDR2 is FQNEAQ in the germline V gene (reference sequence). The CDR3 consists of 13 residues. The CDR3 loop reads CASILKQADTQYF. The DNA for the CDR3 is TGTGCCAGCATCTTAAAGCAGGCAGATACGCAGTATTTT.

The V and J genes are TRBV11-2 and TRBJ1-4; D is unresolved. Germline lookup yields CDR1 SGHAT and CDR2 FQNNGV. Trimming removed 1 base from V and 7 bases from J, with 10 bases in between. This CDR3 spans 14 amino acids. In DNA, the CDR3 is TGTGCCAGCAGCTTAGGTTCATACGCTGAAAAACTGTTTTTT. This gives the protein CASSLGSYAEKLFF. Filled out from reference TRBV11-2 and TRBJ1-4, the complete variable domain reads EAGVAQSPRYKIIEKRQSVAFWCNPISGHATLYWYQQILGQGPKLLIQFQNNGVVDDSQLPKDRFSAERLKGVDSTLKIQPAKLEDSAVYLCASSLGSYAEKLFFGSGTQLSVL.

J is TRBJ2-1 and V is TRBV7-3; 12 bases are a match to TRBD2. The CDR3 length is 15 residues. Germline assignment: CDR1 SGHTA and CDR2 FQGTGA. V trimming: 5 bases; J trimming: 7 bases; junction bases outside the gene matches: 6. CDR3 bases: TGTGCCAGCAGCCCCCTAGCGGGGGGGCAAAATGAGCAGTTCTTC. Protein product: CASSPLAGGQNEQFF.

This clone was recorded once. CDR3 nucleotide sequence: TGTGCCAGTAGTATTAGGCCAGGGGAAGGGGAAGAGACCCAGTACTTC. It is translated as CASSIRPGEGEETQYF. J is TRBJ2-5 and V is TRBV19; tentatively, D is TRBD1 (6 bases). The germline CDR1 and CDR2 sequences are LNHDA and SQIVND (reference sequence). The germline V and J ends were trimmed by 3 bases and 3 bases, with 17 bases remaining between them. The CDR3 is 16 amino acids.

The DNA of the CDR3 is TGCAGCGCTTCCGGAGGGGTGGGAGTAGAAGAGACCCAGTACTTC. This sequence encodes CSASGGVGVEETQYF. This chain links TRBV29-1 with TRBJ2-5; TRBD2 might be the D (6 bases). The CDR3 runs 15 residues. Germline loops: CDR1 SQVTM, CDR2 ANQGSEA. V lost 7 bases and J 3 bases, leaving 21 bases between the germline ends. Variable domain in full (rest from reference TRBV29-1 and TRBJ2-5): SAVISQKPSRDICQRGTSLTIQCQVDSQVTMMFWYRQQPGQSLTLIATANQGSEATYESGFVIDKFPISRPNLTFSTLTVSNMSPEDSSIYLCSASGGVGVEETQYFGPGTRLLVL.

J is TRBJ2-7 and V is TRBV7-9; D gene uncertain. The CDR3 is made up of 13 amino acids. The germline V gene has CDR1 SEHNR and CDR2 FQNEAQ (reference sequence). V lost 1 base and J 5 bases, leaving 9 bases between the germline ends. The CDR3 loop is CASSLVEHDEQYF. DNA of the CDR3: TGTGCCAGCAGCTTAGTCGAGCACGACGAGCAGTACTTC. Combining the CDR3 with reference TRBV7-9 and TRBJ2-7 gives the whole variable domain DTGVSQNPRHKITKRGQNVTFRCDPISEHNRLYWYRQTLGQGPEFLTYFQNEAQLEKSRLLSDRFSAERPKGSFSTLEIQRTEQGDSAMYLCASSLVEHDEQYFGPGTRLTVT.

This clone is a singleton in its sample. The chain uses TRBV7-9 and TRBJ1-1; D gene unclear. Germline V gene data show CDR1 as SEHNR and CDR2 as FQNEAQ (reference sequence). Deletions cut 4 bases from V and 6 bases from J, with 15 bases between. The CDR3 length is 14 residues. The CDR3 protein is CASSWVEGAPEAFF. The CDR3 region has the DNA TGTGCCAGCAGCTGGGTGGAAGGAGCCCCTGAAGCTTTCTTT.

The J gene is TRBJ2-5, the V gene TRBV29-1; the D is unclear. The better agreement between TRBJ2-7 and the DNA end casts doubt on the J call. The CDR3 is made up of 11 amino acids. Germline V lookup: CDR1 SQVTM, CDR2 ANQGSEA. CDR3 protein: CSVLESYEQYF. In nucleotides, the CDR3 is TGCAGCGTTCTTGAAAGCTACGAGCAGTACTTC.

The chain couples TRBV5-6 to TRBJ2-7, with TRBD2 identical over 7 bases. The V and J ends lost 0 bases and 2 bases, in that order; junction bases with no gene match: 11. The CDR3 sequence is 17 residues long. Germline values: CDR1 SGHDT, CDR2 YYEEEE. The CDR3 reads CASSLVPGTTIPYEQYF. In nucleotides, the CDR3 is TGTGCCAGCAGCTTGGTTCCCGGGACTACCATACCCTACGAGCAGTACTTC.

This clone was seen once. The chain recombines TRBV6-6 with TRBJ1-1; D is perhaps TRBD1 (5 bases). CDR3 length: 13 amino acids. V lost 6 bases and J lost 6, with 14 bases in between. Germline V lookup: CDR1 MNHNY, CDR2 SVGAGI (reference sequence). The DNA for the CDR3 is TGTGCCAGCAGCTGGGGGGGAGGATCTGAAGCTTTCTTT. It codes for CASSWGGGSEAFF.

The rearrangement links TRBV11-2 to TRBJ2-5; unclear D gene. The CDR3 is 14 residues long. V dropped 1 base and J dropped 5 bases, with 11 bases sitting between them. Germline loops: CDR1 SGHAT, CDR2 FQNNGV. CDR3 amino acids: CASSLVAPTETQYF. For the CDR3, the DNA is TGTGCCAGCAGCTTAGTGGCCCCAACGGAGACCCAGTACTTC.

The rearrangement uses TRBV27 and TRBJ2-5; no clear D. The J call may be incorrect, as the DNA end agrees better with TRBJ2-7. CDR1 is MNHEY, CDR2 SMNVEV, per germline (reference sequence). The CDR3 contains 11 residues. This CDR3 is CASSSPYEQYF. The CDR3 coding sequence is TGTGCCAGCAGTTCCCCTTACGAGCAGTACTTC.

The chain combines TRBV5-1 with TRBJ1-1; maybe TRBD1 (5 bases). This CDR3 region has 15 residues. Looked up from germline, CDR1 is SGHRS and CDR2 is YFSETQ. The ends were cut back, 4 bases at V and 0 bases at J, with 13 bases in the middle. As DNA, the CDR3 is TGCGCCAGCAGCGCGTCGACAGCCCTGAACACTGAAGCTTTCTTT. Its translation: CASSASTALNTEAFF.

This chain joins TRBV11-2 and TRBJ2-1, with TRBD2 as a possible D gene (6 bases). CDR3 size: 15 residues. Germline V gives CDR1 SGHAT, CDR2 FQNNGV. Trimming pared 5 bases from V and 6 bases from J, leaving 17 bases between. In DNA form, the CDR3 reads TGTGCCAGCAGCACCGGGACCGGAGGGGTCAATGAGCAGTTCTTC. This gives the protein CASSTGTGGVNEQFF.

The rearrangement uses TRBV4-1 and TRBJ2-7; a weak D match, TRBD2 (6 bases). Looked up from germline, CDR1 is MGHRA and CDR2 is YSYEKL. There are 13 residues in the CDR3. V was shortened by 1 base and J by 3 bases, with 7 bases between the two germline ends. The CDR3 region is CASSQGDFYEQYF. The CDR3 DNA reads TGCGCCAGCAGCCAAGGGGACTTCTACGAGCAGTACTTC.

The V call is TRBV10-3, the J call TRBJ2-7, with 9 bases aligning to TRBD1. CDR1 is ENHRY, CDR2 SYGVKD, per germline. With V trimmed by 8 bases and J by 4 bases, 12 bases remained unmatched. The length of the CDR3 is 15 residues. The CDR3 sequence is CAIDLSGTGMYEQYF. The DNA for the CDR3 is TGTGCCATCGACTTGAGCGGGACAGGGATGTACGAGCAGTACTTC.

This clone was found once. The same CDR3 also results from other DNA sequences found in this sample. The chain combines TRBV30 with TRBJ2-1; no reliable D call. The germline gives CDR1 GTSNPN, CDR2 SVGIG (reference sequence). Trimming left V 0 bases short and J 1 base short, with 1 base between. The CDR3 consists of 12 residues. The CDR3 coding sequence is TGTGCCTGGAGTGTGTCCTACAATGAGCAGTTCTTC. It is translated as CAWSVSYNEQFF.

Concerning this clone: Additional DNA sequences in this sample encode the identical CDR3. The genes are TRBV7-9 and TRBJ2-7, with D uncertain. V shed 1 base and J shed 3 bases, with 1 base lying between them. Per the germline V gene, CDR1 is SEHNR and CDR2 is FQNEAQ (reference sequence). The CDR3 runs to 11 residues. CDR3 bases: TGTGCCAGCAGCTTAGACTACGAGCAGTACTTC. This gives the protein CASSLDYEQYF.

The rearrangement links TRBV4-2 to TRBJ1-1; D is undetermined. Germline values: CDR1 LGHNA, CDR2 YNFKEQ. V lost 1 base to trimming and J lost 4 bases, with 4 bases between them. The CDR3 spans 12 residues. CDR3 sequence: CASSQGSTEAFF. CDR3 bases: TGTGCCAGCAGCCAAGGGAGCACTGAAGCTTTCTTT.